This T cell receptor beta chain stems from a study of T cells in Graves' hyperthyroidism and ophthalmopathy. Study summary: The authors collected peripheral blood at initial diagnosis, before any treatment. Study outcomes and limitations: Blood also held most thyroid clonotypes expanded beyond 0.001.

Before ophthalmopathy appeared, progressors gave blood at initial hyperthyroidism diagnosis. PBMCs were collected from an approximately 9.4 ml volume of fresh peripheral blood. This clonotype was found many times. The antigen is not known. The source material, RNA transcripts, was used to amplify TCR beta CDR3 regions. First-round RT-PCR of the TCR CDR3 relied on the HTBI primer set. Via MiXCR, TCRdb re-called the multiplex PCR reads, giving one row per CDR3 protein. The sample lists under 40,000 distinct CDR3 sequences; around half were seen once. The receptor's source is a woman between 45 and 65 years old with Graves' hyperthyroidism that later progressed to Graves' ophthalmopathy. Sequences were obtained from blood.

The CDR3 here is CASSLGGREWETQYF. The CDR3 DNA is TGCGCCAGCAGCTTGGGTGGTCGGGAATGGGAGACCCAGTACTTC. The rearrangement joins TRBV5-1 to TRBJ2-5; D perhaps matches TRBD2 (5 bases). Germline V gene sequence: CDR1 SGHRS, CDR2 YFSETQ. The CDR3 extends over 15 amino acids. The V and J ends lost 0 bases and 5 bases respectively, with 14 bases between them.